This TCR beta chain was observed in a study of regulatory T cells in long-lasting Graves disease (dated by TCRdb to the early 2020s). Context from the whole study: Persistent Graves' disease meant more than 5 years of antithyroid drug treatment with TSH receptor autoantibodies that stayed positive. Persistent Graves' disease patients were compared with newly diagnosed Graves' disease patients by peripheral blood TCR sequencing and RNA sequencing. The study was conducted in China and was registered as a clinical trial. A total of around 35 samples underwent TCR sequencing: around 13 from persistent and some 20 from newly diagnosed Graves' disease patients. Persistent Graves' disease patients in the clinical cohort had taken antithyroid drugs for approximately 10 years on average. Beyond this particular receptor, the publication reports: Compared with newly diagnosed patients, persistent Graves' disease patients had lower TCR Shannon entropy and fewer highly expanded clones, which suggests clonal expansion. The study examined only peripheral blood because the primary lesion, thyroid tissue, could not be accessed. The small sample size was acknowledged by the authors as a limitation that may reduce accuracy. Sequencing and analysis were limited to the TCR beta chain. TRBV28, TRBJ1-2 and TRBJ2-5 were preferentially used in persistent disease, while TRBV20-1 and TRBJ2-1 were favored in newly diagnosed disease. More public clonotypes were shared among persistent patients (roughly 2,700) than among newly diagnosed patients (more than 950).

The CDR3 runs 13 residues from the cysteine to the phenylalanine. Of all the DNA, just the CDR3 is kept, 39 bases in frame from base 1. V lost 6 bases and J lost 10 bases; the stretch between them is 16 bases long. Based on the germline V gene (reference sequence), the CDR1 and CDR2 sequences are MNHEY and SMNVEV. The time point label of this sample denotes: persistent/refractory GD, antithyroid drugs over 5 years with positive TRAb. For both TCR sequencing and RNA sequencing, RNA was extracted from PBMCs in TRIzol. The diagnosis of Graves' disease followed American Thyroid Association guidelines. Recruitment of patients was carried out at an endocrinology department in Xi'an, China. From each patient, approximately 9 milliliters of peripheral blood was collected into an EDTA anticoagulant tube. Ficoll Paque Plus density gradient separation was used to isolate PBMCs, and no further T cell sorting was done. An Agilent 2100 Bioanalyzer and agarose gel were used to assess RNA quality, and a NanoDrop 2000 was used to measure RNA concentration.

Remarks on this clonotype: Its antigen has not been determined. Within one base of it there is no much larger clone, and no base qualities were kept.

The library was obtained by multiplex PCR. The reads were generated on an Illumina HiSeq 4000. To build TCR beta libraries, CDR3 regions were amplified by Arm-PCR using iRepertoire HTBI primers. Gel purification was performed on PCR products prior to sequencing. The source study handled its data this way. Across samples, about 63 TRBV and 13 to 15 TRBJ segments were identified and used for gene usage analysis of CDR3 amino acid clonotypes. COPE and FqMerger were used to merge filtered high-quality paired reads into contigs. BLAST was used to align contigs to IMGT TRBV, TRBD and TRBJ reference genes, with CDR3 defined following IMGT. Any clonotype with a frequency above 0.1% was classified as a highly expanded clone. Shannon entropy was used to measure repertoire diversity, and the Gini coefficient was used to measure V-J evenness. A clonotype found in more than one individual was treated as public. The public sequencing data were trimmed at Q25 with fastp and processed into clonotypes with MiXCR by TCRdb, which kept only in-frame beta chains. Each entry is one CDR3 protein sequence, shown with its most common DNA and genes. The authors' filters were not applied to this entry. The sample has more than 350,000 distinct CDR3 sequences on record, roughly 23% of them singletons. Of the sample, approximately 14% is held by the ten largest clones.

The source of this sequence is a female donor with Graves disease. Sequencing was performed on peripheral blood mononuclear cells (PBMCs), taken when the disease was refractory, from a patient treated with antithyroid drugs. The sequence joins TRBV27 to TRBJ2-1; the D segment cannot be called with confidence. The CDR3 has the sequence CASSQEPTWEQFF. The sequenced DNA: TGTGCCAGCAGCCAAGAGCCCACCTGGGAGCAGTTCTTC.